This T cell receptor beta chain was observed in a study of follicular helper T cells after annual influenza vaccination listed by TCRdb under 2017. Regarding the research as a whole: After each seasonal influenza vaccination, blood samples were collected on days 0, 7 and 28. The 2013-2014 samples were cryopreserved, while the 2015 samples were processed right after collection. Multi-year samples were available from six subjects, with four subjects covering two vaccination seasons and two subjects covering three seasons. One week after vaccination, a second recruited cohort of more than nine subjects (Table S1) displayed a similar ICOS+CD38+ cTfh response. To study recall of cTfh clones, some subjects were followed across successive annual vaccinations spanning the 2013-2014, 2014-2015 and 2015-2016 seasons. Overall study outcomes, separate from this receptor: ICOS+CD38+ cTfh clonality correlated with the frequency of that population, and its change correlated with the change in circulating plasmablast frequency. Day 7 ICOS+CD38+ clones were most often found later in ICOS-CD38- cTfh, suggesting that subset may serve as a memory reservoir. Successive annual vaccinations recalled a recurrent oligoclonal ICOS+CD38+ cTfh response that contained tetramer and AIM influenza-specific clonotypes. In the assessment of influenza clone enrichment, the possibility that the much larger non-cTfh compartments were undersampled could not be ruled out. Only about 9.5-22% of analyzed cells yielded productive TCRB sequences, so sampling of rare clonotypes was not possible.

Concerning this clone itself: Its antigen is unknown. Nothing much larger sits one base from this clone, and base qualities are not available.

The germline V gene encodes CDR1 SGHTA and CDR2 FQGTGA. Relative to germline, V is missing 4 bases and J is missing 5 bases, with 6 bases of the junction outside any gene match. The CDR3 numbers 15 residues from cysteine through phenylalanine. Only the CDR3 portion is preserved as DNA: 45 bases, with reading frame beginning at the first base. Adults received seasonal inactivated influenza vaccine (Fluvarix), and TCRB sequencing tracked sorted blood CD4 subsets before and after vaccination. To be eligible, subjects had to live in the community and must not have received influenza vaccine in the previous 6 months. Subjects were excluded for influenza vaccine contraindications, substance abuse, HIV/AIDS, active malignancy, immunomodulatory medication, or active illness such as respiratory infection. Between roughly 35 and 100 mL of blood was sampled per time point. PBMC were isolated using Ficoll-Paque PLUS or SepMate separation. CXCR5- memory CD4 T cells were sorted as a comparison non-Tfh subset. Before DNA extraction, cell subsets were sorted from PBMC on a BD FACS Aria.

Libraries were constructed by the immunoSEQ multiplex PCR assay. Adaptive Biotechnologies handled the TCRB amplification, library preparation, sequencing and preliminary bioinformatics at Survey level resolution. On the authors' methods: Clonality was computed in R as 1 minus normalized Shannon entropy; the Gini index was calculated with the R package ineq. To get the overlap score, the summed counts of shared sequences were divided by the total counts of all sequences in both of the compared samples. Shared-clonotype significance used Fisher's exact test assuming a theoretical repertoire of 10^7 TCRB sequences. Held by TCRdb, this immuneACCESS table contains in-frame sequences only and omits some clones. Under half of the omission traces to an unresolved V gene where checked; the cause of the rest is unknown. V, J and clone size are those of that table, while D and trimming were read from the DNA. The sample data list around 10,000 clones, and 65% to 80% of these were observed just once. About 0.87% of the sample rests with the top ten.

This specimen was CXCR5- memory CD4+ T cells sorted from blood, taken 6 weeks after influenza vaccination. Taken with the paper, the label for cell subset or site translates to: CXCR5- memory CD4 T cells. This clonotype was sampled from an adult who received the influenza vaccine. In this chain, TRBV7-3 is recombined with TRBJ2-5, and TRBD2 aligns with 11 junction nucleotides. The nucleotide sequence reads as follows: TGTGCCAGCAGCTCGGGACTAGCGGTTCGGGAGACCCAGTACTTC. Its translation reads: CASSSGLAVRETQYF.